Shown below are 23 T cell receptor beta chains from a single sample sequenced in a study of vaccination effects on CD4 cells after COVID-19. Their recognized antigens are unknown. Some clones are missing from TCRdb's copy, which holds only in-frame ones; the method was immunoSEQ multiplex PCR. The table lists approximately 45,000 clones, roughly 72% of them singletons. It was after roughly ten days of culture that CD4+ T cells were isolated. Sequenced here: CD4+ T cells from PBMCs cultured without peptide, sampled before COVID-19 vaccination. All receptors come from a human donor who had a prior SARS-CoV-2 infection.

The chain employs TRBV7-3 and TRBJ2-3, with 15 bases aligning to TRBD2. The germline gives CDR1 SGHTA, CDR2 FQGTGA. The CDR3 is 20 residues long. The V segment lost 5 bases and the J segment 1 base; nucleotides outside the gene matches: 13. The CDR3 nucleotides are TGTGCCAGCAGCCCGCGGACTAGCGGGGGGGTTAGAGAAGGCACAGATACGCAGTATTTT. It encodes CASSPRTSGGVREGTDTQYF.

This chain connects TRBV7-8 to TRBJ2-7; 11 bases match TRBD2. The V gene end was trimmed by 5 bases and the J gene end by 7 bases; junction bases not matched to a gene: 4. Germline V CDR1 and CDR2: SGHVS, FQNEAQ. CDR3 length: 13 amino acids. In nucleotides, the CDR3 is TGTGCCAGCAGCAGACTAGCGGGACATGAGCAGTACTTC. Translation gives CASSRLAGHEQYF.

Only a few counts were recorded for this clone. This chain links TRBV2 with TRBJ1-1, with D tentatively TRBD1 (6 bases). V lost 7 bases and J lost 6, with 18 bases in between. CDR1 is SNHLY and CDR2 is FYNNEI in the germline V gene. The CDR3 is 14 amino acids. CDR3 protein: CASTKDIAGAEAFF. CDR3 nucleotides: TGTGCCAGCACCAAGGACATTGCAGGGGCTGAAGCTTTCTTT.

This chain joins TRBV7-3 and TRBJ2-1; TRBD2 matches at 9 bases. V trimming: 5 bases; J trimming: 1 base; junction bases outside the gene matches: 3. The CDR3 loop spans 15 amino acids. Germline V gives CDR1 SGHTA, CDR2 FQGTGA. In nucleotides, the CDR3 is TGTGCCAGCAGCATAGCGGGAGTGTCCTACAATGAGCAGTTCTTC. It is translated as CASSIAGVSYNEQFF.

V is TRBV30 and J is TRBJ1-5; 7 nucleotides agree with TRBD1. The CDR3 is 14 amino acids. Looked up from germline, CDR1 is GTSNPN and CDR2 is SVGIG (reference sequence). V lost 4 bases to trimming and J lost 2 bases; unmatched junction nucleotides: 5. CDR3 protein: CAWNQGQGNQPQHF. As DNA, the CDR3 is TGTGCCTGGAATCAAGGACAGGGCAATCAGCCCCAGCATTTT.

The rearrangement links TRBV5-6 to TRBJ2-3, with D maybe TRBD1 (5 bases). V lost 0 bases, J lost 6 bases, and 8 bases lay in between. This CDR3 has 13 amino acids. Germline assignment: CDR1 SGHDT and CDR2 YYEEEE. In DNA, the CDR3 is TGTGCCAGCAGCTTGGGGACAACGGATACGCAGTATTTT. Its protein is CASSLGTTDTQYF.

The J gene is TRBJ2-3, the V gene TRBV9; D is ambiguous. In germline, CDR1 is SGDLS, CDR2 YYNGEE. V was clipped by 2 bases and J by 2 bases, with 12 bases between them. This CDR3 is built from 15 residues. In nucleotides, the CDR3 is TGTGCCAGCAGCGTTTCCAGCCCTTTCACAGATACGCAGTATTTT. Translation: CASSVSSPFTDTQYF.

The V call is TRBV5-1, the J call TRBJ2-1; the match to TRBD2 covers 10 bases. V trimming: 5 bases; J trimming: 2 bases; junction bases outside the gene matches: 4. Germline lookup yields CDR1 SGHRS and CDR2 YFSETQ. The CDR3 sequence is 15 residues long. DNA of the CDR3: TGCGCCAGCAGTTGGACTAGCGGAACCTACAATGAGCAGTTCTTC. Encoded protein: CASSWTSGTYNEQFF. The variable domain in full, with the rest retrieved from reference TRBV5-1 and TRBJ2-1, is KAGVTQTPRYLIKTRGQQVTLSCSPISGHRSVSWYQQTPGQGLQFLFEYFSETQRNKGNFPGRFSGRQFSNSRSEMNVSTLELGDSALYLCASSWTSGTYNEQFFGPGTRLTVL.

J is TRBJ1-2 and V is TRBV5-1; TRBD1 is a possible D gene (6 bases). The CDR3 sequence is 15 residues long. CDR1 and CDR2 from the germline V gene are SGHRS and YFSETQ. V lost 0 bases and J lost 1, with 10 bases in between. The CDR3 DNA follows: TGCGCCAGCAGCTTGGAGGGGGATCTTAACTATGGCTACACCTTC. The encoded protein is CASSLEGDLNYGYTF.

CDR3 DNA: TGTGCCAGCAGTCTACAGTCCTACGAGCAGTACTTC. Translated, it gives CASSLQSYEQYF. This chain links TRBV2 with TRBJ2-7; D remains unclear. The CDR3 loop spans 12 amino acids. Germline V lookup: CDR1 SNHLY, CDR2 FYNNEI. Deletions cut 5 bases from V and 1 base from J, with 6 bases between.

V gene TRBV6-6 combines with J gene TRBJ2-3, with TRBD2 matching over 9 bases. In germline, CDR1 is MNHNY, CDR2 SVGAGI (reference sequence). The CDR3 extends over 15 amino acids. The V segment lost 6 bases and the J segment 5 bases; nucleotides outside the gene matches: 9. The CDR3 DNA reads TGTGCCAGCAGGGGCGGGGGGGCCGGATTAGATACGCAGTATTTT. As protein: CASRGGGAGLDTQYF.

This clone was observed a few times. This chain uses TRBV6-1 with TRBJ1-4; 7 bases match TRBD1. The CDR3 is made up of 16 amino acids. Trimming cost V 4 bases and J 3 bases; bases outside gene matches: 8. Germline lookup yields CDR1 MNHNS and CDR2 SASEGT. The CDR3 reads CASSVRPGQSNEKLFF. The CDR3 DNA reads as TGTGCCAGCAGTGTCCGACCGGGACAGTCTAATGAAAAACTGTTTTTT.

This rearrangement joins TRBV7-9 to TRBJ2-1, with TRBD2 identical over 9 bases. This CDR3 has 16 amino acids. Trimming took 0 bases from V and 8 from J; bases not matched to a gene: 8. Germline assignment: CDR1 SEHNR and CDR2 FQNEAQ (reference sequence). DNA for the CDR3: TGTGCCAGCAGCTTAGCGCTGGCGGGGGGGGTCCATGAGCAGTTCTTC. This encodes CASSLALAGGVHEQFF.

This clone came up a few times. This chain joins TRBV15 and TRBJ2-5; D possibly corresponds to TRBD2 (6 bases). Germline-derived CDR1 and CDR2 are LNHNV and YYDKDF (reference sequence). The CDR3 extends over 15 amino acids. Trimming took 0 bases from V and 5 from J, leaving 13 bases between them. CDR3 nucleotide sequence: TGTGCCACCAGCAGAGATTTAGGAGGGGCTGAGACCCAGTACTTC. This codes for CATSRDLGGAETQYF.

This chain uses TRBV2 with TRBJ2-2; 7 nucleotides match TRBD1. This CDR3 is 14 amino acids long. Germline lookup yields CDR1 SNHLY and CDR2 FYNNEI. Trimming at V came to 4 bases and at J to 4 bases, leaving 3 bases not matched to a gene. DNA of the CDR3: TGTGCCAGCAGTGGCACAGGGGTCACCGGGGAGCTGTTTTTT. It encodes CASSGTGVTGELFF.

The chain has TRBV5-1 and TRBJ2-5, with 10 bases matching TRBD2. Germline V gene data show CDR1 as SGHRS and CDR2 as YFSETQ. J lost 3 bases, V lost 0 bases, and 2 bases had no gene match. The CDR3 has 15 amino acids. CDR3 coding DNA: TGCGCCAGCAGCTTGGGGCTAGCGGGAGAAGAGACCCAGTACTTC. Protein sequence: CASSLGLAGEETQYF.

The gene calls are TRBV2 and TRBJ2-3; 14 nucleotides line up with TRBD2. The CDR3 has 16 amino acids. V shed 4 bases, J shed 5 bases, and the junction held 5 bases outside the gene matches. The germline CDR1 and CDR2 sequences are SNHLY and FYNNEI. CDR3 sequence reads: CASSGRTSGRRDTQYF. CDR3 coding DNA: TGTGCCAGCAGTGGCCGGACTAGCGGGAGGAGAGATACGCAGTATTTT.

The chain links TRBV5-1 to TRBJ2-7; a weak D match, TRBD2 (6 bases). CDR1 SGHRS and CDR2 YFSETQ come from the germline V gene. CDR3 length: 13 amino acids. V lost 4 bases and J lost 4, with 12 bases in between. The CDR3 reads CASSGGATYEQYF. DNA for the CDR3: TGCGCCAGCAGCGGAGGGGCAACATACGAGCAGTACTTC.

This clone was detected a few times. This sequence joins TRBV6-2 or TRBV6-3 and TRBJ1-6, with D possibly being TRBD1 (5 bases). Between the trimmed V and J ends, which lost 3 bases and 10 bases, there was a span of 16 bases. This CDR3 is built from 15 residues. Germline V gene lookup returns CDR1 MNHEY and CDR2 SVGEGT. Here the CDR3 reads CASSYGWTTYSPLHF. CDR3 bases: TGTGCCAGCAGTTATGGTTGGACAACATACTCACCCCTCCACTTT.

This sequence joins TRBV6-5 and TRBJ1-1; 9 bases align to TRBD1. Germline loops: CDR1 MNHEY, CDR2 SVGAGI. V trimming: 6 bases; J trimming: 11 bases; junction bases outside the gene matches: 13. This CDR3 comprises 14 residues. The DNA for the CDR3 is TGTGCCAGCAGCACCGGGACAGGGACCATCGGGGCTTTCTTT. Its protein is CASSTGTGTIGAFF.

The chain links TRBV7-3 to TRBJ2-5; 9 bases line up with TRBD1. The germline V gene has CDR1 SGHTA and CDR2 FQGTGA. The CDR3 is made up of 17 amino acids. Losses at the gene ends were 5 bases for V and 0 bases for J; bases not matched to a gene: 10. CDR3 sequence reads: CASSPGQGITYQETQYF. For the CDR3, the DNA is TGTGCCAGCAGCCCGGGACAGGGAATCACTTACCAAGAGACCCAGTACTTC.

The chain combines TRBV5-1 with TRBJ1-1; 11 positions match TRBD1. This CDR3 spans 15 amino acids. Trimming at V came to 4 bases and at J to 1 base, leaving 3 bases not matched to a gene. CDR1 is SGHRS and CDR2 is YFSETQ in the germline V gene. The CDR3 DNA follows: TGCGCCAGCAGCCCAGGACAGGGGGCGAACACTGAAGCTTTCTTT. Translating it yields CASSPGQGANTEAFF.

Only a few counts were recorded for this clone. This chain links TRBV7-3 with TRBJ2-7, with TRBD2 matching over 7 bases. CDR3 length equals 15 residues. The junction had 4 bases not matched to a gene; V was cut back by 2 bases and J by 0 bases. Per germline, CDR1 SGHTA and CDR2 FQGTGA. The CDR3 sequence: CASSLGGESSYEQYF. CDR3 DNA: TGTGCCAGCAGCTTAGGGGGGGAGAGCTCCTACGAGCAGTACTTC.